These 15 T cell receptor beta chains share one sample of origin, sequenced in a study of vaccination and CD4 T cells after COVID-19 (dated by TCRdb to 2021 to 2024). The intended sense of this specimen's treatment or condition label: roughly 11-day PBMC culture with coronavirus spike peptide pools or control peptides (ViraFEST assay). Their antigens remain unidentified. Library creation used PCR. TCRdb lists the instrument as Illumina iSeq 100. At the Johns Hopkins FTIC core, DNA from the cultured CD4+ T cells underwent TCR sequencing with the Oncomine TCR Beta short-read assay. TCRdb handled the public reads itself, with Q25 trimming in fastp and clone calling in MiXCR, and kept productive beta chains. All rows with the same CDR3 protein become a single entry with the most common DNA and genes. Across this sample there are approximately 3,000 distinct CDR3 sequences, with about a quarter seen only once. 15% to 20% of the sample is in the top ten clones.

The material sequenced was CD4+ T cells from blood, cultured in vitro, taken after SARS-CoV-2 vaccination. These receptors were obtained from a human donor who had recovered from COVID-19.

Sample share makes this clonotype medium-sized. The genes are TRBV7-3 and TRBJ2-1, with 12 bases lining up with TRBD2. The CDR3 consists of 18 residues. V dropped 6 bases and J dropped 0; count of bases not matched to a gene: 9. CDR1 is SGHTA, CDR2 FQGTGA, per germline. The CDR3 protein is CASSPTSGGSSSYNEQFF. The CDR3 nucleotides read TGTGCCAGCAGTCCTACTAGCGGGGGGTCGAGCTCCTACAATGAGCAGTTCTTC.

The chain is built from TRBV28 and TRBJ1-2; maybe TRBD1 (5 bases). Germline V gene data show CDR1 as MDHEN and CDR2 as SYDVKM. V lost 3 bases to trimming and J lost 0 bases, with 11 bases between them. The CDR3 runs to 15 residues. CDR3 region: CASSFFGGANYGYTF. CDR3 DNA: TGTGCCAGCAGTTTCTTCGGGGGGGCTAACTATGGCTACACCTTC.

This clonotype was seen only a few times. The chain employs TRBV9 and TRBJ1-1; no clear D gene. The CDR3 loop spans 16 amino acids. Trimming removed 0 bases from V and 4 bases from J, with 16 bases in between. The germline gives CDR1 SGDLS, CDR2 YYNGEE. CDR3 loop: CASSVVGPGEVTEAFF. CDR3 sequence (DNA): TGTGCCAGCAGCGTAGTTGGGCCCGGAGAGGTCACTGAAGCTTTCTTT. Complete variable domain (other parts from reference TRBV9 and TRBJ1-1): DSGVTQTPKHLITATGQRVTLRCSPRSGDLSVYWYQQSLDQGLQFLIQYYNGEERAKGNILERFSAQQFPDLHSELNLSSLELGDSALYFCASSVVGPGEVTEAFFGQGTRLTVV.

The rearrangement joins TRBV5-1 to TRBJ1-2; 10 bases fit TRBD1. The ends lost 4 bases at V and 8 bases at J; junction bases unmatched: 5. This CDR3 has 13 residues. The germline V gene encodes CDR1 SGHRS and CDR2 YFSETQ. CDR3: CASSPGTGEGYTF. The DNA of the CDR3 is TGCGCCAGCAGCCCCGGGACAGGGGAGGGCTACACCTTC.

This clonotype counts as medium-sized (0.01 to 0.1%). The CDR3 DNA reads as TGTGCCAGCTCACGGAACGTAGGGGGGCCCCAAGAGACCCAGTACTTC. It is translated as CASSRNVGGPQETQYF. The rearrangement joins TRBV6-1 to TRBJ2-5; D is possibly TRBD1 or TRBD2 (6 bases each). The germline V and J ends were trimmed by 8 bases and 1 base, with 20 bases remaining between them. CDR1 is MNHNS, CDR2 SASEGT, per germline. The CDR3 covers 16 residues.

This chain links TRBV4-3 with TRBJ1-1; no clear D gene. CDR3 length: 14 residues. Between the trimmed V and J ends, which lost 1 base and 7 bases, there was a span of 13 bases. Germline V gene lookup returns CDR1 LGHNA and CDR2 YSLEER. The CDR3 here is CASSQAPYANEAFF. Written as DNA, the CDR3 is TGCGCCAGCAGCCAAGCCCCCTATGCGAATGAAGCTTTCTTT.

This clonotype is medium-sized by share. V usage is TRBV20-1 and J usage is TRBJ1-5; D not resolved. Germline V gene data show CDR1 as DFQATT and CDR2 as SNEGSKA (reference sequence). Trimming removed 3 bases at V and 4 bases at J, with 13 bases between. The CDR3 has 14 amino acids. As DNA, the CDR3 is TGCAGTGCTAGTATGACTCAGACTAATCAGCCCCAGCATTTT. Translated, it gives CSASMTQTNQPQHF.

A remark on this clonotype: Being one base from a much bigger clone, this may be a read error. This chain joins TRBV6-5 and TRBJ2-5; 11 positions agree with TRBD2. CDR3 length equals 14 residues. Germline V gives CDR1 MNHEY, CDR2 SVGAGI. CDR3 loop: CASCYSSGGETQYF. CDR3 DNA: TGTGCCAGCTGTTACTCTAGCGGGGGGGAGACCCAGTACTTC.

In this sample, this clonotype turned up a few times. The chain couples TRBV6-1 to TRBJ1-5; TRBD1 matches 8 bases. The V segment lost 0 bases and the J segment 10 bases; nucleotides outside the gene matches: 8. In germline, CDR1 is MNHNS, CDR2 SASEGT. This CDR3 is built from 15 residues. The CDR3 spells CASSEADRGGRPQHF. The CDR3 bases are TGTGCCAGCAGTGAAGCCGACAGGGGCGGAAGACCCCAGCATTTT.

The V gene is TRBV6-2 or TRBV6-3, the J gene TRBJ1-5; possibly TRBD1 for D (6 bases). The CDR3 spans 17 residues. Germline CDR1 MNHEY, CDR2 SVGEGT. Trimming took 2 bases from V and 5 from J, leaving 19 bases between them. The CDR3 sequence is CASSYPITGLRYQPQHF. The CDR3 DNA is TGTGCCAGCAGTTACCCCATAACAGGGCTGAGGTATCAGCCCCAGCATTTT.

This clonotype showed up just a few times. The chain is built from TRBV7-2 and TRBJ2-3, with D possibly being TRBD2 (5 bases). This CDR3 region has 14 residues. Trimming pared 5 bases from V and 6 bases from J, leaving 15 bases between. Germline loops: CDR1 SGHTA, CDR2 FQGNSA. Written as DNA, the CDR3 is TGTGCCAGCAGCCCCCAAGCGGCCGGGGATACGCAGTATTTT. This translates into CASSPQAAGDTQYF.

The CDR3 region is CASSMGQGVVDYGYTF. CDR3 bases: TGTGCCAGCAGCATGGGACAGGGGGTAGTGGACTATGGCTACACCTTC. This sequence joins TRBV5-4 and TRBJ1-2; 11 bases line up with TRBD1. V shed 4 bases and J 3 bases; nucleotides not matched to a gene: 8. The CDR3 consists of 16 residues. Germline CDR1 reads SGHNT; CDR2 reads YYREEE (reference sequence).

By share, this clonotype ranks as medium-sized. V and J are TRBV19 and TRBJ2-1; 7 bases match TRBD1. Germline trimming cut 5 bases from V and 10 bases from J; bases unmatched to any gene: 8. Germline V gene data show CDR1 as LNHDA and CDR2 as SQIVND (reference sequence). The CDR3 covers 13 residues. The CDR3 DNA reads TGTGCCAGTAGTTCAAGGGACAGAGGGGAGCAGTTCTTC. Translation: CASSSRDRGEQFF.

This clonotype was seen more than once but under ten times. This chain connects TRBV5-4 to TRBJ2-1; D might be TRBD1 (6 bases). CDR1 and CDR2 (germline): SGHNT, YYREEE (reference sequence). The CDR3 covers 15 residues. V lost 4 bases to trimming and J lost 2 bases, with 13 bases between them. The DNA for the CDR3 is TGTGCCAGCAGCGGCGACAGGTGGACCTACAATGAGCAGTTCTTC. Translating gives CASSGDRWTYNEQFF.

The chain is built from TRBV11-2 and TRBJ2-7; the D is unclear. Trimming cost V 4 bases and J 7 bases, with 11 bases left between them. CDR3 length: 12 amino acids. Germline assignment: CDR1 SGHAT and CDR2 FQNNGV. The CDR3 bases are TGTGCCAGCAGCTACCGGTACCCTGAGCAGTACTTC. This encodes CASSYRYPEQYF.